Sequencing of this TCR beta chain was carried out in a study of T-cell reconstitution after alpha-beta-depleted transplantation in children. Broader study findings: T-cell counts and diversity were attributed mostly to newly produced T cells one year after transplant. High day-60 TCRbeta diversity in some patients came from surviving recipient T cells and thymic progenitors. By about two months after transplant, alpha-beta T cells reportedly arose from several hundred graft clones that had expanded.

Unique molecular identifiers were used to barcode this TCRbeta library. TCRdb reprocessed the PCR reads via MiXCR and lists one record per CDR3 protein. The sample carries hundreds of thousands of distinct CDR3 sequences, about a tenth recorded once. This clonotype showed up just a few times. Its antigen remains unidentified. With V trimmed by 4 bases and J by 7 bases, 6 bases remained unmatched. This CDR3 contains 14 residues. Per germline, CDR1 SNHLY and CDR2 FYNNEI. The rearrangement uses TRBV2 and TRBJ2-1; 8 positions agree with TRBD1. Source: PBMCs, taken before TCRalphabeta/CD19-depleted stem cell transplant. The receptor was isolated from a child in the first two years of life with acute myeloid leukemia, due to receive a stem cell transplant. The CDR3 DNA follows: TGTGCCAGCAGTGCCAAATGGACAGGGAATGAGCAGTTCTTC. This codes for CASSAKWTGNEQFF.